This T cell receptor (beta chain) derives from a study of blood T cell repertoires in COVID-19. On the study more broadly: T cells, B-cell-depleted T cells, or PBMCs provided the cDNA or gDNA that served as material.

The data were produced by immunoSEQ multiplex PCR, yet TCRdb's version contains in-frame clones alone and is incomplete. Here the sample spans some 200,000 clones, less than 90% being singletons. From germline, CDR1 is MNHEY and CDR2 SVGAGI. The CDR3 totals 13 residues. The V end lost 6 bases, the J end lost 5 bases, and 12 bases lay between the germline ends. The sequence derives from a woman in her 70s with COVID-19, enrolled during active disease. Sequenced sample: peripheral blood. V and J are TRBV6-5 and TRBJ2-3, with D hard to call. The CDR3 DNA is TGTGCCAGCAGCCTAAAAGCAGGAGATACGCAGTATTTT. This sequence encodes CASSLKAGDTQYF.